The 10 T cell receptor beta chains in this list originate from one sample, sequenced in a study of T cell responses to AZD1222 COVID-19 vaccine. Sequencing used immunoSEQ multiplex PCR; TCRdb keeps in-frame clones, though not all of them. The sample has around 130,000 clones; 88% are singletons. The starting material was peripheral blood, obtained on day 0 of MenACWY control vaccination. The receptors were sampled from an adult in good health.

This rearrangement joins TRBV4-1 to TRBJ1-5, with a possible D match to TRBD1 (5 bases). The length of the CDR3 is 15 residues. V lost 0 bases, J lost 7 bases, and 13 bases lay in between. CDR1 is MGHRA and CDR2 is YSYEKL in the germline V gene. The CDR3 spells CASSQDAAGRQPQHF. CDR3 DNA: TGCGCCAGCAGCCAAGATGCGGCAGGGCGCCAGCCCCAGCATTTT.

There are many counts of this clone. The chain recombines TRBV4-2 with TRBJ1-6; TRBD1 aligns across 8 bases. The germline gives CDR1 LGHNA, CDR2 YNFKEQ. J lost 9 bases, V lost 3 bases, and 7 bases had no gene match. The CDR3 runs 15 residues. The chain's CDR3 is CASSQGTGDGSPLHF. The CDR3 bases are TGTGCCAGCAGCCAGGGGACAGGCGATGGTTCACCCCTCCACTTT.

The J gene is TRBJ2-7, the V gene TRBV6-6; 8 bases line up with TRBD1. Germline-derived CDR1 and CDR2 are MNHNY and SVGAGI (reference sequence). V gave up 6 bases and J gave up 4 bases; unmatched junction bases: 11. The CDR3 runs 15 residues. The CDR3 loop reads CASSRDRRGFYEQYF. In DNA, the CDR3 is TGTGCCAGCAGCCGGGACAGGCGGGGTTTTTACGAGCAGTACTTC.

The V and J genes are TRBV19 and TRBJ1-5; possibly TRBD1 for D (5 bases). Germline V gives CDR1 LNHDA, CDR2 SQIVND (reference sequence). Trimming shortened V by 6 bases and J by 1 base, and 13 bases separated the two germline ends. The CDR3 spans 15 residues. In DNA form, the CDR3 reads TGTGCCAGTAGCTCGGGACGTTTAAGCAATCAGCCCCAGCATTTT. It specifies CASSSGRLSNQPQHF. Full variable domain (remainder filled in from reference TRBV19 and TRBJ1-5): DGGITQSPKYLFRKEGQNVTLSCEQNLNHDAMYWYRQDPGQGLRLIYYSQIVNDFQKGDIAEGYSVSREKKESFPLTVTSAQKNPTAFYLCASSSGRLSNQPQHFGDGTRLSIL.

This clone has just a few counts. The gene calls are TRBV6-4 and TRBJ2-1; perhaps D is TRBD1 or TRBD2 (6 bases each). V lost 6 bases and J lost 4, with 16 bases in between. The CDR3 length is 15 residues. CDR1 and CDR2 (germline): MRHNA, SNTAGT. CDR3 sequence reads: CASSLLGGTYNEQFF. The DNA for the CDR3 is TGTGCCAGCAGCCTGCTTGGGGGGACATACAATGAGCAGTTCTTC.

This clone appeared a few times. The chain couples TRBV7-3 to TRBJ2-1; either TRBD1 or TRBD2 may fit D (5 bases each). The V and J ends lost 4 bases and 9 bases respectively, with 16 bases between them. Germline lookup yields CDR1 SGHTA and CDR2 FQGTGA. The CDR3 sequence is 14 residues long. The CDR3 coding sequence is TGTGCCAGCAGCTGGGACGGTGGGGATGGTGAGCAGTTCTTC. Its translation: CASSWDGGDGEQFF.

The chain uses TRBV5-1 and TRBJ2-3; no firm D call. CDR3 length equals 15 residues. Germline V lookup: CDR1 SGHRS, CDR2 YFSETQ. Trimming removed 0 bases at V and 1 base at J, with 9 bases between. CDR3 amino acids: CASSLESARTDTQYF. As DNA, the CDR3 is TGCGCCAGCAGCTTGGAATCCGCGCGCACAGATACGCAGTATTTT.

Here the CDR3 DNA reads TGTGCCAGCAGCTGGACTCCGGGACAGGGAGGGACCTATGGCTACACCTTC. It is translated as CASSWTPGQGGTYGYTF. The J gene is TRBJ1-2, the V gene TRBV5-4; 9 bases fit TRBD1. There are 17 residues in the CDR3. With 3 bases clipped from V and 4 bases from J, the junction kept 13 bases outside the gene matches. CDR1 is SGHNT, CDR2 YYREEE, per germline (reference sequence).

This rearrangement joins TRBV27 to TRBJ2-3, with 7 bases that match TRBD2. The CDR3 sequence is 17 residues long. Germline V gives CDR1 MNHEY, CDR2 SMNVEV (reference sequence). V was pared by 0 bases and J by 6 bases, with 12 bases of the junction left unmatched. CDR3 region: CASSLSPKLASGDTQYF. DNA of the CDR3: TGTGCCAGCAGTTTATCTCCAAAACTAGCGTCGGGGGATACGCAGTATTTT.

The rearrangement joins TRBV7-6 to TRBJ1-4; D uncertain. The CDR3 length is 13 residues. In germline, CDR1 is SGHVS, CDR2 FNYEAQ. The V and J ends lost 5 bases and 8 bases respectively, with 12 bases between them. The CDR3 DNA is TGTGCCAGCAGCCACACCCGGACGGAAAAACTGTTTTTT. Translation: CASSHTRTEKLFF. Using reference TRBV7-6 and TRBJ1-4 for the parts outside the CDR3, the full variable domain is GAGVSQSPRYKVTKRGQDVALRCDPISGHVSLYWYRQALGQGPEFLTYFNYEAQQDKSGLPNDRFSAERPEGSISTLTIQRTEQRDSAMYRCASSHTRTEKLFFGSGTQLSVL.